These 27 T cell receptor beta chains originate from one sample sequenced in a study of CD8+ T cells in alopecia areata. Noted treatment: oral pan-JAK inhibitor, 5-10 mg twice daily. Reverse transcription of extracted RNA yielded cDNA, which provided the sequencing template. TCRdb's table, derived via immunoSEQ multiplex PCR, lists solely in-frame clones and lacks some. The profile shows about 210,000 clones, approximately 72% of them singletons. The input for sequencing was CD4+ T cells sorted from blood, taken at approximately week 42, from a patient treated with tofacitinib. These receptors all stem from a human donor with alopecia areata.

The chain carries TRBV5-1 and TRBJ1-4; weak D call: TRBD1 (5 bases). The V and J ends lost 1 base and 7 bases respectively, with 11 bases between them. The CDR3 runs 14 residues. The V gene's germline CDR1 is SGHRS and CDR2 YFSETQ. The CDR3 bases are TGCGCCAGCAGCTTGCCGGACACGGGTGAAAAACTGTTTTTT. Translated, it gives CASSLPDTGEKLFF.

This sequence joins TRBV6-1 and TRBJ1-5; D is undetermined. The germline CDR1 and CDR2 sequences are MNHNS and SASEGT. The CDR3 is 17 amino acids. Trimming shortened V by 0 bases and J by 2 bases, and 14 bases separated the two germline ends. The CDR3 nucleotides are TGTGCCAGCAGTGAAGCTGGTAGGGCGACTGGCAATCAGCCCCAGCATTTT. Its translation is CASSEAGRATGNQPQHF.

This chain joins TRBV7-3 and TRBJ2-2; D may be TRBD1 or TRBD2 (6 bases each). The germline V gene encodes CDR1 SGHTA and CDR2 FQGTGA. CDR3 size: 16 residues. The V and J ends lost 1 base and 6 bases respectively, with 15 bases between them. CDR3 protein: CASSLNAPGAAGELFF. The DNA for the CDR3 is TGTGCCAGCAGCTTAAATGCCCCGGGGGCGGCCGGGGAGCTGTTTTTT.

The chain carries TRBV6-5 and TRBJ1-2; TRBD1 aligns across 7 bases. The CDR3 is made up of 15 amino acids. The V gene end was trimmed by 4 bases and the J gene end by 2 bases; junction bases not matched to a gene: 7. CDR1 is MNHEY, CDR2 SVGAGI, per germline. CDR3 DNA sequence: TGTGCCAGCAGTTCTCAGGGGGGAGAAAACTATGGCTACACCTTC. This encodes CASSSQGGENYGYTF.

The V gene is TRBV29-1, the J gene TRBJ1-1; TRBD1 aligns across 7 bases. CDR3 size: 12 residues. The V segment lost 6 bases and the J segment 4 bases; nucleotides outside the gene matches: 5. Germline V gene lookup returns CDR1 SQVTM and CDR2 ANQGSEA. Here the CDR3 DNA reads TGCAGCGTGGGACAGACGATCACTGAAGCTTTCTTT. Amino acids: CSVGQTITEAFF.

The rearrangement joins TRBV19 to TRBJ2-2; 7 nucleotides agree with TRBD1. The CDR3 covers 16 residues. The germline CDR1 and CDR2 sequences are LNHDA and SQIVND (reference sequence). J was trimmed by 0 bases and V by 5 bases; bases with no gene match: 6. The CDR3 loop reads CASSFRTGANTGELFF. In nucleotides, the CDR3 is TGTGCCAGTAGTTTCCGGACAGGCGCGAACACCGGGGAGCTGTTTTTT.

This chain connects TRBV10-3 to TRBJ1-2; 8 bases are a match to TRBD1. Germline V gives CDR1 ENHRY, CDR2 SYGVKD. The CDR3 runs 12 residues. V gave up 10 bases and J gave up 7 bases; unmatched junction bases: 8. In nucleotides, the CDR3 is TGTGCCACCATCGGACAGGGACTTGGCTACACCTTC. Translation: CATIGQGLGYTF.

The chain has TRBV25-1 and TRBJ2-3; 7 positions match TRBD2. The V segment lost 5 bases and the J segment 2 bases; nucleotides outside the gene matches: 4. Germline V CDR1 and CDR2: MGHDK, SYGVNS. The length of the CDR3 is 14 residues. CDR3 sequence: CASSIAGPTDTQYF. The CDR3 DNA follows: TGTGCCAGCAGTATAGCGGGTCCCACAGATACGCAGTATTTT.

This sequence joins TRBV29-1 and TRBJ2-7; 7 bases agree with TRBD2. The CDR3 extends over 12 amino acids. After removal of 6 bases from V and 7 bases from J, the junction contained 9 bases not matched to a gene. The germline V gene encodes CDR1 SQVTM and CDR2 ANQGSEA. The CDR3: CSVTLLGGEQYF. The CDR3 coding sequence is TGCAGCGTCACCTTACTCGGGGGGGAGCAGTACTTC.

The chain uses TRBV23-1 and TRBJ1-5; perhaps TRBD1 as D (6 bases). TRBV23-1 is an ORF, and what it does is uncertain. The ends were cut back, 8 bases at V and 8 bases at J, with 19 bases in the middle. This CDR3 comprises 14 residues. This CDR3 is CASSNEDRDEPQHF. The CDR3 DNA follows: TGCGCCAGCTCAAACGAGGACAGAGATGAGCCCCAGCATTTT.

CDR3 bases: TGCAGCGTGAGGGGAGCGGGGACCACCGGGGAGCTGTTTTTT. It encodes CSVRGAGTTGELFF. The genes are TRBV29-1 and TRBJ2-2; 7 nucleotides align to TRBD2. In germline, CDR1 is SQVTM, CDR2 ANQGSEA. Trimming took 6 bases from V and 4 from J; bases not matched to a gene: 8. The CDR3 has 14 residues.

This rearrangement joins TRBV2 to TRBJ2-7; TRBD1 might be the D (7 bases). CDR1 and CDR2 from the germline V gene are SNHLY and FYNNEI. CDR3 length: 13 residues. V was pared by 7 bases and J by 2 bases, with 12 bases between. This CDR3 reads CASKQGGTYEQYF. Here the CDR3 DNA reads TGTGCCAGCAAGCAGGGGGGAACCTACGAGCAGTACTTC.

In DNA, the CDR3 is TGCGCCAGCAGCTTGGACCCAGGGTTGAGTGAGCCCCAGCATTTT. This codes for CASSLDPGLSEPQHF. This chain connects TRBV5-1 to TRBJ1-5; TRBD1 is a possible D gene (5 bases). This CDR3 spans 15 amino acids. V was clipped by 0 bases and J by 8 bases, with 15 bases between them. Per germline, CDR1 SGHRS and CDR2 YFSETQ.

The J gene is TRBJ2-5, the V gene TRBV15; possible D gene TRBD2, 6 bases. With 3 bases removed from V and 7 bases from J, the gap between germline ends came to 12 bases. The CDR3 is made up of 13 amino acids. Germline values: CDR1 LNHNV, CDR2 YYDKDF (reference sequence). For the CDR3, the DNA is TGTGCCACCAGCAGTCCCGCCGGGGGGACCCAGTACTTC. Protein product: CATSSPAGGTQYF.

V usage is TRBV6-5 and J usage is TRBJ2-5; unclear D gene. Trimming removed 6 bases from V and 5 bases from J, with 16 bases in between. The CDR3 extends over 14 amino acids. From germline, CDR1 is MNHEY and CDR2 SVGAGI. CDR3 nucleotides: TGTGCCAGCAGCTGGCTAACCCGGCGGGAGACCCAGTACTTC. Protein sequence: CASSWLTRRETQYF.

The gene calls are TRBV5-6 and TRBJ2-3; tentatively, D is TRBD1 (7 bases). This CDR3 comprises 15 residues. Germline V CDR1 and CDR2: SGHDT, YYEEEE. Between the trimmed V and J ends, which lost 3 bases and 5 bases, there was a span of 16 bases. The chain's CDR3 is CASSSSSGGRDTQYF. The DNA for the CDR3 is TGTGCCAGCAGCTCATCCTCAGGGGGGCGAGATACGCAGTATTTT.

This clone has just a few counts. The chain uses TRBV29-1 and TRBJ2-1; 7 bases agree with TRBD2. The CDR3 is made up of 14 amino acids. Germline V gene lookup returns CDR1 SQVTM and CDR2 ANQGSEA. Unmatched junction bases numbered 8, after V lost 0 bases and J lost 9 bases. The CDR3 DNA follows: TGCAGCGTTGAAGACGCCGTACCGGGGGGTGAGCAGTTCTTC. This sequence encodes CSVEDAVPGGEQFF.

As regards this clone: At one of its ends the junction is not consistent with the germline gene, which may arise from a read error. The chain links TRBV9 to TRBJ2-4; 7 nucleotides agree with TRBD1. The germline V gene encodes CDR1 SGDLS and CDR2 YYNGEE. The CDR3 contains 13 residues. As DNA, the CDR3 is TGTGCCAGCAGCGTAGAGTTAGGGGGCACTGTTTGGTTC. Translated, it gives CASSVELGGTVWF.

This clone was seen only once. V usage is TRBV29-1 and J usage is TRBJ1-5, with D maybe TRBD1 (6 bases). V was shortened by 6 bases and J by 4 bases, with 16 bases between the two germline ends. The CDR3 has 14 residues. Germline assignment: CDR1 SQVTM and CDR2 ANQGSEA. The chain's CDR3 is CSVVTTGNNQPQHF. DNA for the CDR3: TGCAGCGTCGTCACCACAGGGAATAATCAGCCCCAGCATTTT.

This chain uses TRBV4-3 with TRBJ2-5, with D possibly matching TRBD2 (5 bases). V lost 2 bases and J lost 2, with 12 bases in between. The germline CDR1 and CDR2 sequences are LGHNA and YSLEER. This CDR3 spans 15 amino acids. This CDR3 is CASSQSGEGQETQYF. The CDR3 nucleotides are TGCGCCAGCAGCCAATCCGGAGAGGGACAAGAGACCCAGTACTTC.

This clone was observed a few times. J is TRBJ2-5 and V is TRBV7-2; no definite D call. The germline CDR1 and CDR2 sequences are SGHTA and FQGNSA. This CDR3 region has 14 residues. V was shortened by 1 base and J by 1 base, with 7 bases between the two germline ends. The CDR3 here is CASSLGSTQETQYF. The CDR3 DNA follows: TGTGCCAGCAGCTTAGGCAGCACCCAAGAGACCCAGTACTTC.

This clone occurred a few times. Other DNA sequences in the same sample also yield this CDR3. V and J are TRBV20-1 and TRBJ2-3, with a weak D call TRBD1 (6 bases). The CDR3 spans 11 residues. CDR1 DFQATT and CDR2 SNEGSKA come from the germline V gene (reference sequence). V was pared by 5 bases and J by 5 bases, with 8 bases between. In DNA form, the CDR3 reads TGCAGTGCTGCAGGGGAAGATACGCAGTATTTT. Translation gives CSAAGEDTQYF.

In DNA, the CDR3 is TGTGCCAGCAGCTTAGATTCTGGACCCTACGAGCAGTACTTC. This translates into CASSLDSGPYEQYF. The chain uses TRBV11-2 and TRBJ2-7; D ambiguous. The CDR3 sequence is 14 residues long. Germline assignment: CDR1 SGHAT and CDR2 FQNNGV. V was shortened by 0 bases and J by 2 bases, with 8 bases between the two germline ends.

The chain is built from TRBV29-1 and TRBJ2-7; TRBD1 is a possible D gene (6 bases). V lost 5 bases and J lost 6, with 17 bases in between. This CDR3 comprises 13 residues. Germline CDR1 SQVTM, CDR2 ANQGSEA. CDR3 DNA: TGCAGCGTTTCGACAGGAAACCTTCGCGAGCAGTACTTC. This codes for CSVSTGNLREQYF.

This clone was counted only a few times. CDR3 amino acids: CASSSGLAGAASTNTGELFF. The CDR3 coding sequence is TGCGCCAGCAGCTCTGGACTAGCGGGGGCCGCCTCTACGAACACCGGGGAGCTGTTTTTT. The chain combines TRBV5-1 with TRBJ2-2; 13 positions match TRBD2. This CDR3 comprises 20 residues. The germline gives CDR1 SGHRS, CDR2 YFSETQ. V lost 3 bases to trimming and J lost 0 bases; unmatched junction nucleotides: 11. Full variable domain (remainder filled in from reference TRBV5-1 and TRBJ2-2): KAGVTQTPRYLIKTRGQQVTLSCSPISGHRSVSWYQQTPGQGLQFLFEYFSETQRNKGNFPGRFSGRQFSNSRSEMNVSTLELGDSALYLCASSSGLAGAASTNTGELFFGEGSRLTVL.

The CDR3 sequence: CSVRGRGEQYF. The DNA of the CDR3 is TGCAGCGTAAGGGGAAGGGGCGAGCAGTACTTC. The chain links TRBV29-1 to TRBJ2-7; maybe TRBD1 (5 bases). Germline V lookup: CDR1 SQVTM, CDR2 ANQGSEA. The CDR3 has 11 residues. V was pared by 6 bases and J by 6 bases, with 12 bases between.

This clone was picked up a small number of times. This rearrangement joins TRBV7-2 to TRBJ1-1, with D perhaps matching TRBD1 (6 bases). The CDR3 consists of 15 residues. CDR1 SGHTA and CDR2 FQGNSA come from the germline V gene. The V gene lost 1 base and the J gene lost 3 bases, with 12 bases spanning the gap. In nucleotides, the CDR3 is TGTGCCAGCAGCTTAGACAGGGTTGTGTACACTGAAGCTTTCTTT. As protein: CASSLDRVVYTEAFF. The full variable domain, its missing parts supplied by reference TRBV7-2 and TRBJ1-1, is GAGVSQSPSNKVTEKGKDVELRCDPISGHTALYWYRQSLGQGLEFLIYFQGNSAPDKSGLPSDRFSAERTGGSVSTLTIQRTQQEDSAVYLCASSLDRVVYTEAFFGQGTRLTVV.